One sample yielded the 19 T cell receptor beta chains listed below, sequenced in a study of blood T cell repertoires in COVID-19. Sequenced by immunoSEQ multiplex PCR; TCRdb stores in-frame clones only, minus some. The table shows about 200,000 clones, with around four fifths occurring only once. The specimen was peripheral blood. Receptors originate from a woman between 65 and 79 years old with COVID-19, enrolled during active disease.

This clone has only one observation. The gene calls are TRBV9 and TRBJ2-1, with 8 nucleotides matching TRBD2. From germline, CDR1 is SGDLS and CDR2 YYNGEE. This CDR3 is 15 amino acids long. Losses at the gene ends were 5 bases for V and 2 bases for J; bases not matched to a gene: 6. Here the CDR3 DNA reads TGTGCCAGCAGTGTAACTAGCGGCACCTACAATGAGCAGTTCTTC. As protein: CASSVTSGTYNEQFF.

The chain uses TRBV19 and TRBJ2-6, with TRBD1 as a possible D gene (8 bases). V gave up 5 bases and J gave up 0 bases, with 20 bases separating them. This CDR3 spans 19 amino acids. Looked up from germline, CDR1 is LNHDA and CDR2 is SQIVND (reference sequence). CDR3 bases: TGTGCCAGTAGTCCTCGGACAGGGAGGGCAAACTCTGGGGCCAACGTCCTGACTTTC. As protein: CASSPRTGRANSGANVLTF.

J is TRBJ1-1 and V is TRBV7-2; D uncertain. The V gene's germline CDR1 is SGHTA and CDR2 FQGNSA. V was shortened by 4 bases and J by 0 bases, with 6 bases between the two germline ends. This CDR3 spans 13 amino acids. CDR3: CASSYNMNTEAFF. CDR3 nucleotides: TGTGCCAGCAGCTACAACATGAACACTGAAGCTTTCTTT. Drawing the rest from reference TRBV7-2 and TRBJ1-1, the complete variable domain is GAGVSQSPSNKVTEKGKDVELRCDPISGHTALYWYRQSLGQGLEFLIYFQGNSAPDKSGLPSDRFSAERTGGSVSTLTIQRTQQEDSAVYLCASSYNMNTEAFFGQGTRLTVV.

This clone was seen just once. The V call is TRBV5-4, the J call TRBJ1-1; D ambiguous. V lost 0 bases to trimming and J lost 5 bases, with 8 bases between them. CDR1 is SGHNT and CDR2 is YYREEE in the germline V gene (reference sequence). The CDR3 is made up of 13 amino acids. The CDR3 protein is CASSLGWATEAFF. The DNA for the CDR3 is TGTGCCAGCAGCTTGGGGTGGGCTACTGAAGCTTTCTTT.

The chain employs TRBV28 and TRBJ1-6; a possible D gene is TRBD1 (5 bases). Germline values: CDR1 MDHEN, CDR2 SYDVKM. The CDR3 covers 14 residues. V was shortened by 4 bases and J by 4 bases, with 8 bases between the two germline ends. The CDR3 spells CASSSTGYNSPLHF. As DNA, the CDR3 is TGTGCCAGCAGTTCCACAGGTTATAATTCACCCCTCCACTTT. The entire variable domain, with the rest obtained from reference TRBV28 and TRBJ1-6, is as follows: DVKVTQSSRYLVKRTGEKVFLECVQDMDHENMFWYRQDPGLGLRLIYFSYDVKMKEKGDIPEGYSVSREKKERFSLILESASTNQTSMYLCASSSTGYNSPLHFGNGTRLTVT.

The CDR3 nucleotides are TGTGCCAGCAGTCCACAGGGTTCGGGTAATTCACCCCTCCACTTT. Translation: CASSPQGSGNSPLHF. The chain uses TRBV2 and TRBJ1-6, with a tentative D call TRBD1 (6 bases). CDR3 length: 15 amino acids. V shed 5 bases and J shed 6 bases, with 14 bases lying between them. Looked up from germline, CDR1 is SNHLY and CDR2 is FYNNEI.

This clone was detected once. CDR3 residues: CAWTLQGTANYGYTF. The CDR3 DNA is TGTGCCTGGACATTACAGGGCACCGCTAACTATGGCTACACCTTC. This chain uses TRBV30 with TRBJ1-2; possibly TRBD1 for D (6 bases). Trimming took off 4 bases at V and 0 bases at J, with 15 bases between the two ends. Germline CDR1 reads GTSNPN; CDR2 reads SVGIG (reference sequence). The CDR3 spans 15 residues.

This clone occurred once. J is TRBJ2-7 and V is TRBV2, with D possibly matching TRBD1 (6 bases). The V and J ends lost 6 bases and 3 bases respectively, with 9 bases between them. The CDR3 has 12 residues. Germline V gene lookup returns CDR1 SNHLY and CDR2 FYNNEI. CDR3 in amino acids: CASSRDIYEQYF. CDR3 in DNA: TGTGCCAGCAGCCGGGACATCTACGAGCAGTACTTC.

V usage is TRBV28 and J usage is TRBJ1-2; no definite D call. Germline CDR1 MDHEN, CDR2 SYDVKM. CDR3 size: 13 residues. Trimming removed 3 bases at V and 5 bases at J, with 10 bases between. CDR3 protein: CASSLAARYGYTF. The CDR3 region has the DNA TGTGCCAGCAGTTTGGCAGCTAGATATGGCTACACCTTC.

In its sample, this clone was seen once. V usage is TRBV19 and J usage is TRBJ2-1; 8 bases match TRBD1. Germline V gives CDR1 LNHDA, CDR2 SQIVND (reference sequence). The CDR3 is 15 residues long. With V trimmed by 5 bases and J by 7 bases, 10 bases remained unmatched. The CDR3 region has the DNA TGTGCCAGTAGTCCGACGCGCGACAGGGGAAATGAGCAGTTCTTC. This codes for CASSPTRDRGNEQFF.

This chain joins TRBV7-2 and TRBJ2-2; 8 positions match TRBD2. The V segment lost 1 base and the J segment 4 bases; nucleotides outside the gene matches: 5. Germline V gene data show CDR1 as SGHTA and CDR2 as FQGNSA. The CDR3 is made up of 16 amino acids. The CDR3: CASSLEGLDPTGELFF. CDR3 nucleotide sequence: TGTGCCAGCAGCTTAGAGGGACTAGATCCCACCGGGGAGCTGTTTTTT.

J is TRBJ2-1 and V is TRBV7-6; a weak D match, TRBD2 (5 bases). The CDR3 has 13 amino acids. Looked up from germline, CDR1 is SGHVS and CDR2 is FNYEAQ. Trimming left V 1 base short and J 12 bases short, with 13 bases between. The CDR3 sequence is CASSLVGRRGQFF. The CDR3 DNA is TGTGCCAGCAGCTTAGTAGGCCGTCGGGGGCAGTTCTTC. The full variable domain, with the rest looked up from reference TRBV7-6 and TRBJ2-1, is GAGVSQSPRYKVTKRGQDVALRCDPISGHVSLYWYRQALGQGPEFLTYFNYEAQQDKSGLPNDRFSAERPEGSISTLTIQRTEQRDSAMYRCASSLVGRRGQFFGPGTRLTVL.

This clone appeared a single time. This chain connects TRBV9 to TRBJ1-2; maybe TRBD1 (6 bases). The CDR3 length is 15 residues. From germline, CDR1 is SGDLS and CDR2 YYNGEE. Trimming removed 0 bases from V and 2 bases from J, with 11 bases in between. The CDR3 region has the DNA TGTGCCAGCAGCGTAGATCCCACAGGGAACTATGGCTACACCTTC. This sequence encodes CASSVDPTGNYGYTF.

This clone was recorded once. The V and J genes are TRBV14 and TRBJ1-6, with D perhaps TRBD1 (6 bases). The CDR3 runs 15 residues. CDR1 and CDR2 from the germline V gene are SGHDN and FVKESK. Trimming removed 4 bases from V and 10 bases from J, with 17 bases in between. The CDR3 sequence is CASSLLTGPLSPLHF. In DNA form, the CDR3 reads TGTGCCAGCAGCCTTTTGACAGGCCCACTGTCACCCCTCCACTTT.

In regard to this clone: The sample carries other DNA sequences with the same CDR3. J is TRBJ2-3 and V is TRBV14; no reliable D call. This CDR3 has 16 residues. Per the germline V gene, CDR1 is SGHDN and CDR2 is FVKESK. The ends were cut back, 0 bases at V and 1 base at J, with 11 bases in the middle. CDR3 nucleotide sequence: TGTGCCAGCAGCCAAGATTTAGCTTCTGGCACAGATACGCAGTATTTT. Translation gives CASSQDLASGTDTQYF.

This clone has only a few counts. The rearrangement links TRBV3-1 (or the pseudogene TRBV3-2) to TRBJ2-1, with 13 bases that match TRBD2. V shed 5 bases, J shed 16 bases, and the junction held 17 bases outside the gene matches. The CDR3 is 16 residues long. The germline gives CDR1 LGHDT, CDR2 YNNKEL (reference sequence). CDR3 sequence: CASSINGLAGATAQFF. Here the CDR3 DNA reads TGTGCCAGCAGCATCAACGGACTAGCGGGAGCGACGGCTCAATTCTTC.

V is TRBV28 and J is TRBJ1-1; TRBD1 aligns across 7 bases. The CDR3 extends over 14 amino acids. Unmatched junction bases numbered 6, after V lost 8 bases and J lost 0 bases. Germline V gene lookup returns CDR1 MDHEN and CDR2 SYDVKM. CDR3 sequence: CASGTVTLNTEAFF. The CDR3 DNA reads TGTGCCAGCGGGACAGTGACCTTGAACACTGAAGCTTTCTTT.

V is TRBV30 and J is TRBJ1-2; TRBD1 is a possible D gene (6 bases). The ends were cut back, 4 bases at V and 9 bases at J, with 18 bases in the middle. CDR1 GTSNPN and CDR2 SVGIG come from the germline V gene (reference sequence). The CDR3 has 13 residues. Here the CDR3 DNA reads TGTGCCTGGAACAGGGTAGGGAGGGGGAGCTACACCTTC. Translated: CAWNRVGRGSYTF.

J is TRBJ2-3 and V is TRBV6-2 or TRBV6-3; tentatively, D is TRBD2 (6 bases). The V and J ends lost 0 bases and 0 bases respectively, with 19 bases between them. Germline V lookup: CDR1 MNHEY, CDR2 SVGEGT. The CDR3 contains 19 residues. For the CDR3, the DNA is TGTGCCAGCAGTTACTCGAGACTCTTAGCGGTTTCTAGCACAGATACGCAGTATTTT. Protein: CASSYSRLLAVSSTDTQYF.